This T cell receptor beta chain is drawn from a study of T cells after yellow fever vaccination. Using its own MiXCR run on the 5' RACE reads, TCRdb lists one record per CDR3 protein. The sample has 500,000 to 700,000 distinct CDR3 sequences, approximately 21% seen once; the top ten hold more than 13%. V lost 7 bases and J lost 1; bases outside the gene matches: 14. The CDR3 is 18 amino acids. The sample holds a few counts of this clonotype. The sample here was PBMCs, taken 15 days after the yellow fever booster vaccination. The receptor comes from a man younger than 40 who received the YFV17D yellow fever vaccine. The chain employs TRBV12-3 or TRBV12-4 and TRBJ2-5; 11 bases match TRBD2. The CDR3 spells CASTHSARGLAVQETQYF. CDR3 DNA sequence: TGTGCCAGCACCCATTCCGCACGGGGACTAGCGGTCCAAGAGACCCAGTACTTC.